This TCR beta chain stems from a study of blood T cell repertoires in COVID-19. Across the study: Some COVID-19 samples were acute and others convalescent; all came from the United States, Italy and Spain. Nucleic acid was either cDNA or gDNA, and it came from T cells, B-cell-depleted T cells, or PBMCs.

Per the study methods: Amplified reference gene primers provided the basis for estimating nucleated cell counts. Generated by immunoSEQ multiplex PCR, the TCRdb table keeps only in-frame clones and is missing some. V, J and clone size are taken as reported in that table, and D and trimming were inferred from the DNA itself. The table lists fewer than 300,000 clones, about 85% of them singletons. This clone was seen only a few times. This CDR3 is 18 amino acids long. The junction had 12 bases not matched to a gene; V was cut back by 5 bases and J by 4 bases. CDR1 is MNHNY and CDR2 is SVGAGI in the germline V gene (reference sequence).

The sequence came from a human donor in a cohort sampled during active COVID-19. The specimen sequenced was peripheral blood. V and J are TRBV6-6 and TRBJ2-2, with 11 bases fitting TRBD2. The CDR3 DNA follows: TGTGCCAGCAGTCTATCACTAGCGGGAGTAAGGTCCACCGGGGAGCTGTTTTTT. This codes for CASSLSLAGVRSTGELFF.